The 27 T cell receptor beta chains given below trace back to one sample, sequenced in a study of metastatic and nonmetastatic thyroid tumors. Patients underwent thyroid surgery, and none had received any treatment before it. TCRdb re-clonotyped the PCR reads through MiXCR. The profile covers more than 65,000 clones, with about 14% appearing a single time and approximately 7% taken by the ten largest. The sequenced material came from blood. The receptors shown here come from a male donor with papillary thyroid cancer or a benign thyroid nodule (not recorded which). Some clones in this sample may be carry-over from other donors' samples.

The chain uses TRBV20-1 and TRBJ1-6, with D possibly TRBD1 on 5 matching bases. The germline V and J ends were trimmed by 6 bases and 6 bases, with 9 bases remaining between them. Germline V gene lookup returns CDR1 DFQATT and CDR2 SNEGSKA (reference sequence). CDR3 size: 12 residues. CDR3 in amino acids: CSARTTNSPLHF. The CDR3, as DNA: TGCAGTGCCCGGACAACTAATTCACCCCTCCACTTT.

This clone was recorded many times. This chain uses TRBV6-2 or TRBV6-3 with TRBJ2-3, with a possible D match to TRBD2 (6 bases). Germline assignment: CDR1 MNHEY and CDR2 SVGEGT. CDR3 length: 18 residues. Trimming pared 4 bases from V and 3 bases from J, leaving 23 bases between. The CDR3 sequence is CASSSPLRRGAGTDTQYF. CDR3 DNA sequence: TGTGCCAGCAGTTCCCCCTTACGTCGGGGCGCGGGAACAGATACGCAGTATTTT.

There are many counts of this clone. The chain joins TRBV25-1 to TRBJ1-2, with no clear D. CDR3 length equals 15 residues. Germline V gene data show CDR1 as MGHDK and CDR2 as SYGVNS. Deletions cut 3 bases from V and 2 bases from J, with 13 bases between. The CDR3 bases are TGTGCCAGCAGTGATCGGGCCGGAATGAACTATGGCTACACCTTC. Translated: CASSDRAGMNYGYTF.

This clone was detected ten times or more. The V and J genes are TRBV11-2 and TRBJ1-5, with D possibly being TRBD1 (5 bases). From germline, CDR1 is SGHAT and CDR2 FQNNGV. Deletions cut 1 base from V and 6 bases from J, with 7 bases between. The CDR3 loop spans 13 amino acids. The chain's CDR3 is CASSLVGVQPQHF. The DNA for the CDR3 is TGTGCCAGCAGCTTAGTGGGGGTTCAGCCCCAGCATTTT.

This clone was picked up many times. The chain carries TRBV19 and TRBJ2-1; 8 nucleotides agree with TRBD2. After removal of 3 bases from V and 8 bases from J, the junction contained 15 bases not matched to a gene. Per the germline V gene, CDR1 is LNHDA and CDR2 is SQIVND (reference sequence). The CDR3 runs to 17 residues. CDR3 residues: CASSIPGSSGRIDEQFF. In DNA, the CDR3 is TGTGCCAGTAGTATCCCCGGGTCCAGCGGGAGAATAGATGAGCAGTTCTTC.

This clone has a handful of counts. CDR3: CASSLMGIPYEQYF. CDR3 nucleotide sequence: TGTGCCAGCAGTTTAATGGGGATTCCCTACGAGCAGTACTTC. The rearrangement uses TRBV27 and TRBJ2-7, with unresolved D. Germline V CDR1 and CDR2: MNHEY, SMNVEV (reference sequence). The ends were cut back, 2 bases at V and 2 bases at J, with 10 bases in the middle. This CDR3 region has 14 residues.

The table lists this clone with many counts. This chain joins TRBV5-1 and TRBJ2-4; 10 nucleotides agree with TRBD1. V was clipped by 4 bases and J by 3 bases; unmatched bases: 4. CDR3 length: 15 residues. CDR1 and CDR2 (germline): SGHRS, YFSETQ. CDR3 in DNA: TGCGCCAGCAGCCCAGGACAGGGGGACAAAAACATTCAGTACTTC. Residues: CASSPGQGDKNIQYF.

This clone came up many times. V usage is TRBV10-2 and J usage is TRBJ1-1; D possibly corresponds to TRBD1 (6 bases). The CDR3 consists of 13 residues. V was cut by 6 bases and J by 2 bases, with 10 bases left in between. Germline V gene sequence: CDR1 WSHSY, CDR2 SAAADI. CDR3 loop: CASRTQGNTEAFF. CDR3 nucleotides: TGCGCCAGCAGGACACAGGGTAACACTGAAGCTTTCTTT.

This clone has ten or more counts. The same CDR3 also results from other DNA sequences found in this sample. This sequence joins TRBV10-1 and TRBJ1-2; D remains ambiguous. CDR1 WNHNN and CDR2 SYGVQD come from the germline V gene (reference sequence). V was shortened by 4 bases and J by 4 bases, with 13 bases between the two germline ends. This CDR3 has 14 residues. CDR3 DNA: TGCGCCAGCAGTGCCGAGACATTTCGCTATGGCTACACCTTC. Residues: CASSAETFRYGYTF.

This clone was picked up many times. The chain has TRBV28 and TRBJ1-1; 8 bases are shared with TRBD1. The CDR3 has 17 amino acids. The V and J ends lost 5 bases and 4 bases, in that order; junction bases with no gene match: 15. Germline V gene lookup returns CDR1 MDHEN and CDR2 SYDVKM. The CDR3 sequence: CASSITTGAAGSTEAFF. The CDR3 coding sequence is TGTGCCAGCAGTATCACGACAGGGGCAGCGGGGAGCACTGAAGCTTTCTTT.

This clone has at least ten counts. This sequence joins TRBV11-2 and TRBJ1-1; D might be TRBD1 (5 bases). The CDR3 has 14 amino acids. V dropped 1 base and J dropped 2 bases, with 8 bases sitting between them. The V gene's germline CDR1 is SGHAT and CDR2 FQNNGV. The CDR3 spells CASSLGGANTEAFF. Here the CDR3 DNA reads TGTGCCAGCAGCTTAGGGGGCGCAAACACTGAAGCTTTCTTT. Full variable domain (rest looked up from reference TRBV11-2 and TRBJ1-1): EAGVAQSPRYKIIEKRQSVAFWCNPISGHATLYWYQQILGQGPKLLIQFQNNGVVDDSQLPKDRFSAERLKGVDSTLKIQPAKLEDSAVYLCASSLGGANTEAFFGQGTRLTVV.

This clone was found many times. The chain links TRBV4-1 to TRBJ1-1; D uncertain. CDR3 length equals 16 residues. V lost 1 base to trimming and J lost 3 bases, with 15 bases between them. CDR1 MGHRA and CDR2 YSYEKL come from the germline V gene. The CDR3 loop is CASSQGAAGIDTEAFF. CDR3 nucleotides: TGCGCCAGCAGCCAAGGGGCGGCCGGCATAGACACTGAAGCTTTCTTT.

This clone was seen repeatedly, ten times or more. CDR3 amino acids: CASSSTGVHGYTF. The CDR3 nucleotides are TGTGCCAGCAGTAGTACAGGGGTTCATGGCTACACCTTC. The chain couples TRBV5-6 to TRBJ1-2; 7 bases are shared with TRBD1. CDR1 is SGHDT and CDR2 is YYEEEE in the germline V gene. The CDR3 has 13 residues. Germline trimming cut 5 bases from V and 6 bases from J; bases unmatched to any gene: 7. The variable domain in full, completed from reference TRBV5-6 and TRBJ1-2, reads DAGVTQSPTHLIKTRGQQVTLRCSPKSGHDTVSWYQQALGQGPQFIFQYYEEEERQRGNFPDRFSGHQFPNYSSELNVNALLLGDSALYLCASSSTGVHGYTFGSGTRLTVV.

This clone was detected ten times or more. V is TRBV6-2 or TRBV6-3 and J is TRBJ2-1; TRBD2 matches 12 bases. V dropped 2 bases and J dropped 5; count of bases not matched to a gene: 7. Germline V gene sequence: CDR1 MNHEY, CDR2 SVGEGT. The CDR3 totals 17 residues. The CDR3 loop reads CASSYPGLAGNHNEQFF. CDR3 in DNA: TGTGCCAGCAGTTACCCTGGACTAGCGGGGAACCACAATGAGCAGTTCTTC.

This clone was counted ten times or more. The chain joins TRBV28 to TRBJ2-3; 9 nucleotides agree with TRBD1. This CDR3 spans 15 amino acids. V shed 6 bases and J 2 bases; nucleotides not matched to a gene: 6. The germline V gene has CDR1 MDHEN and CDR2 SYDVKM. In DNA form, the CDR3 reads TGTGCCAGCAGCGCGGGGGACAGGGACACAGATACGCAGTATTTT. This gives the protein CASSAGDRDTDTQYF.

CDR3 protein: CASSPGQPDEQYF. The DNA for the CDR3 is TGTGCCAGCTCACCGGGACAGCCGGACGAGCAGTACTTC. J is TRBJ2-7 and V is TRBV18, with TRBD1 matching 7 bases. With 3 bases clipped from V and 5 bases from J, the junction kept 4 bases outside the gene matches. Germline CDR1 is KGHSH and CDR2 is LQKENI. The CDR3 totals 13 residues.

In this sample, this clone turned up many times. The chain combines TRBV9 with TRBJ1-3; 7 bases fit TRBD1. Germline V CDR1 and CDR2: SGDLS, YYNGEE. J was trimmed by 2 bases and V by 6 bases; bases with no gene match: 11. This CDR3 spans 16 amino acids. The CDR3 is CASTKGGQGAGNTIYF. CDR3 nucleotide sequence: TGTGCCAGCACCAAGGGGGGGCAGGGGGCTGGAAACACCATATATTTT. Filled out from reference TRBV9 and TRBJ1-3, the complete variable domain reads DSGVTQTPKHLITATGQRVTLRCSPRSGDLSVYWYQQSLDQGLQFLIQYYNGEERAKGNILERFSAQQFPDLHSELNLSSLELGDSALYFCASTKGGQGAGNTIYFGEGSWLTVV.

This chain uses TRBV27 with TRBJ2-7; no definite D call. Germline V lookup: CDR1 MNHEY, CDR2 SMNVEV (reference sequence). The CDR3 runs to 16 residues. V lost 0 bases, J lost 0 bases, and 12 bases lay in between. DNA for the CDR3: TGTGCCAGCAGTTTATCATGTGACCTTAGCTCCTACGAGCAGTACTTC. This codes for CASSLSCDLSSYEQYF.

This clone was counted many times. The chain is built from TRBV18 and TRBJ2-1; possibly TRBD1 for D (5 bases). Germline assignment: CDR1 KGHSH and CDR2 LQKENI. The CDR3 has 15 amino acids. With 3 bases removed from V and 3 bases from J, the gap between germline ends came to 12 bases. DNA of the CDR3: TGTGCCAGCTCACCGGGCAGGGTCTACTACAATGAGCAGTTCTTC. This encodes CASSPGRVYYNEQFF.

The chain has TRBV19 and TRBJ1-6, with 7 bases that match TRBD1. With 9 bases clipped from V and 10 bases from J, the junction kept 9 bases outside the gene matches. Germline loops: CDR1 LNHDA, CDR2 SQIVND (reference sequence). The CDR3 totals 13 residues. CDR3 DNA sequence: TGTGCCAGCATCCCGACAGGGCCATCACCCCTCCACTTT. Translation: CASIPTGPSPLHF.

This CDR3 is CASSPRRRNSYEQYF. As DNA, the CDR3 is TGTGCCAGCAGCCCCCGGCGCCGGAACTCCTACGAGCAGTACTTC. The chain is built from TRBV3-1 and TRBJ2-7; D unresolved. Germline V gene lookup returns CDR1 LGHDT and CDR2 YNNKEL (reference sequence). This CDR3 is built from 15 residues. With 4 bases removed from V and 0 bases from J, the gap between germline ends came to 13 bases.

This clone occurred many times. The chain is built from TRBV6-1 and TRBJ2-3; the D gene is possibly TRBD1 (6 bases). Germline lookup yields CDR1 MNHNS and CDR2 SASEGT. The CDR3 extends over 13 amino acids. V was cut by 10 bases and J by 2 bases, with 13 bases left in between. The CDR3 sequence: CATSDRNTDTQYF. CDR3 sequence (DNA): TGTGCCACCTCGGACAGAAACACAGATACGCAGTATTTT.

At least ten counts were recorded for this clone. The rearrangement links TRBV6-1 to TRBJ2-6; D might be TRBD1 (5 bases). Germline V gives CDR1 MNHNS, CDR2 SASEGT. With 4 bases removed from V and 2 bases from J, the gap between germline ends came to 12 bases. The CDR3 runs 16 residues. This CDR3 is CASSVSGSAGANVLTF. The CDR3 nucleotides are TGTGCCAGCAGTGTCTCAGGGTCCGCTGGGGCCAACGTCCTGACTTTC.

In this sample, this clone turned up many times. This rearrangement joins TRBV6-5 to TRBJ2-2, with 10 bases matching TRBD2. Germline V gene lookup returns CDR1 MNHEY and CDR2 SVGAGI. This CDR3 spans 16 amino acids. The V gene end was trimmed by 4 bases and the J gene end by 5 bases; junction bases not matched to a gene: 7. The CDR3 spells CASSSLAGVRTGELFF. In DNA form, the CDR3 reads TGTGCCAGCAGTTCCCTAGCGGGAGTCCGTACCGGGGAGCTGTTTTTT.

Remarks on this clone: An end of the junction does not agree with germline; a read error may underlie this. The chain couples TRBV7-6 to TRBJ2-2; 11 positions agree with TRBD1. The CDR3 runs 15 residues. Germline V CDR1 and CDR2: SGHVS, FNYEAQ. The CDR3, as DNA: TGTGCCAGCCGCTTAGGGGACAGGGGGGCCCGGGAGCTGTTTTTT. It encodes CASRLGDRGARELFF.

In the case of this clone: The junction and the germline gene differ at one end; a read error may be behind it. V gene TRBV12-3 or TRBV12-4 combines with J gene TRBJ1-2; D perhaps matches TRBD1 (5 bases). The CDR3 has 13 amino acids. The CDR3 bases are TGTGCCAGCAGGGCCGGGGCTGGCTATGTCTACACCTTC. It is translated as CASRAGAGYVYTF.

This clone was detected many times. This rearrangement joins TRBV4-3 to TRBJ1-2, with D tentatively TRBD1 (6 bases). The V and J ends lost 3 bases and 1 base respectively, with 15 bases between them. Germline V gives CDR1 LGHNA, CDR2 YSLEER. This CDR3 contains 16 residues. The CDR3 DNA follows: TGCGCCAGCAGCCAGTCGCCGGGACACCTTAACTATGGCTACACCTTC. Amino acid sequence: CASSQSPGHLNYGYTF.